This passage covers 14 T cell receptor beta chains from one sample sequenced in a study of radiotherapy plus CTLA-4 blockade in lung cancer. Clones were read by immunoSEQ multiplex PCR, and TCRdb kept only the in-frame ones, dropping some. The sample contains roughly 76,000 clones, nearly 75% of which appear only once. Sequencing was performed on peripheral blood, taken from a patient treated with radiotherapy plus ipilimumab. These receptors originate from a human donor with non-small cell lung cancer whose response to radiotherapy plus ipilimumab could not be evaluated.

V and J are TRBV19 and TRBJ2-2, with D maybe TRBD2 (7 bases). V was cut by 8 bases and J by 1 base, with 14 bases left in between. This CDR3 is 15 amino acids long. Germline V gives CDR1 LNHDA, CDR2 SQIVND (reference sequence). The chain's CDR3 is CASCLRGGNTGELFF. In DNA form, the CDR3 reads TGTGCCAGTTGTCTGAGGGGGGGGAACACCGGGGAGCTGTTTTTT.

The CDR3 bases are TGTGCCTGGACGGGCGGGGGGATCTATGGCTACACCTTC. Encoded protein: CAWTGGGIYGYTF. This chain uses TRBV30 with TRBJ1-2; D is perhaps TRBD1 (5 bases). The V end lost 4 bases, the J end lost 4 bases, and 13 bases lay between the germline ends. Germline loops: CDR1 GTSNPN, CDR2 SVGIG (reference sequence). The CDR3 contains 13 residues.

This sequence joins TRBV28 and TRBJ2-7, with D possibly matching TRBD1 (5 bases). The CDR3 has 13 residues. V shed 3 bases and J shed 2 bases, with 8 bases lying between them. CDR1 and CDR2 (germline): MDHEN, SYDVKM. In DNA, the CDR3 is TGTGCCAGCAGTTTTTCGACAGCCTACGAGCAGTACTTC. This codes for CASSFSTAYEQYF.

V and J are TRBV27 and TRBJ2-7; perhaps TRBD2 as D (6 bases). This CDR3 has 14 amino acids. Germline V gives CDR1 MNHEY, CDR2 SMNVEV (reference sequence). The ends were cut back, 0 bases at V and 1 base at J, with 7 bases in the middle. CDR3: CASSLSGTSYEQYF. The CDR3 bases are TGTGCCAGCAGTTTATCGGGGACTTCCTACGAGCAGTACTTC.

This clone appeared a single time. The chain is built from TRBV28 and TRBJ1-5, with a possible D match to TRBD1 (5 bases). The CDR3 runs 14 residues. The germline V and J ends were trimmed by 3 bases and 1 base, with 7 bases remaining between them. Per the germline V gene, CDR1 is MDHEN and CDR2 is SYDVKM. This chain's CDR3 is CASSFRGSNQPQHF. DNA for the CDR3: TGTGCCAGCAGTTTCCGGGGGAGCAATCAGCCCCAGCATTTT. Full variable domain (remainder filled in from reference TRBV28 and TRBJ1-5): DVKVTQSSRYLVKRTGEKVFLECVQDMDHENMFWYRQDPGLGLRLIYFSYDVKMKEKGDIPEGYSVSREKKERFSLILESASTNQTSMYLCASSFRGSNQPQHFGDGTRLSIL.

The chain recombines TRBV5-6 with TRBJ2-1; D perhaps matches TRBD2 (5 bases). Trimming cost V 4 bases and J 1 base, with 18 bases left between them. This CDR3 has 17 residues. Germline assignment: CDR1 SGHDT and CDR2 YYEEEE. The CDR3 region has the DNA TGTGCCAGCAGCAATGGGAGATATTTACGTTCCTACAATGAGCAGTTCTTC. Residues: CASSNGRYLRSYNEQFF.

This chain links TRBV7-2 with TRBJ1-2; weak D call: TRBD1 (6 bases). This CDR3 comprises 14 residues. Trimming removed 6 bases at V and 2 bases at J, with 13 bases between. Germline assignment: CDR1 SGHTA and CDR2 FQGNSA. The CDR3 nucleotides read TGTGCCAGCAGTCTACAGGGTCGGAACTATGGCTACACCTTC. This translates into CASSLQGRNYGYTF.

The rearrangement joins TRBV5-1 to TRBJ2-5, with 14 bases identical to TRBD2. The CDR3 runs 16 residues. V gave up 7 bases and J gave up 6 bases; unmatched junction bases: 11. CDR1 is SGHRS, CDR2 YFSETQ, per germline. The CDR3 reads CASPITGTSGRKTQYF. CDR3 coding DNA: TGCGCCAGCCCTATCACCGGGACTAGCGGGAGAAAGACCCAGTACTTC.

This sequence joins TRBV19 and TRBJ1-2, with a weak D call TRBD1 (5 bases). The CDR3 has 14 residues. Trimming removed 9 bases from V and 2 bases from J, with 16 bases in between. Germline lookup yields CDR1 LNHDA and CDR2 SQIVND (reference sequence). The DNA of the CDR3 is TGTGCCAGCAGATCCAGGGCTCAGAACTATGGCTACACCTTC. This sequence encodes CASRSRAQNYGYTF.

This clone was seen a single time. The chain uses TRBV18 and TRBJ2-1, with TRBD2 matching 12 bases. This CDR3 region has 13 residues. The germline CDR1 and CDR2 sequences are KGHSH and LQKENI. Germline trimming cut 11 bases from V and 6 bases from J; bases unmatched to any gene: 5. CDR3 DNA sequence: TGTGCCGGCGGACTAGCGGGGCGCAATGAGCAGTTCTTC. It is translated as CAGGLAGRNEQFF.

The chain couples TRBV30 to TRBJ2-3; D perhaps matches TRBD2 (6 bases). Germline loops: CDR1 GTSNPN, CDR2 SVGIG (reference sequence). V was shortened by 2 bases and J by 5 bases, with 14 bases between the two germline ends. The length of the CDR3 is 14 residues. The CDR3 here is CAWSSGGFEDTQYF. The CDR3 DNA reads TGTGCCTGGAGTAGCGGAGGGTTTGAAGATACGCAGTATTTT.

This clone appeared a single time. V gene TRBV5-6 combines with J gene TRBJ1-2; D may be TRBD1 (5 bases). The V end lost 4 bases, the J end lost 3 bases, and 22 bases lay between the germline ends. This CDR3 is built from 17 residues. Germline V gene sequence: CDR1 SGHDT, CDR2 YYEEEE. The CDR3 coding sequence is TGTGCCAGCAGCCATAGATTCCAGGGTAGGGTCGACTATGGCTACACCTTC. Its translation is CASSHRFQGRVDYGYTF.

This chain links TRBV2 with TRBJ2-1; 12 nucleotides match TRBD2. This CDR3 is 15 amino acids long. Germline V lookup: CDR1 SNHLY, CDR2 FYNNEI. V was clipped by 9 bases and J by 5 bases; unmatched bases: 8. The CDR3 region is CASKTSGGLNNEQFF. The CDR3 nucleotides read TGTGCCAGTAAGACTAGCGGGGGCCTTAACAATGAGCAGTTCTTC.

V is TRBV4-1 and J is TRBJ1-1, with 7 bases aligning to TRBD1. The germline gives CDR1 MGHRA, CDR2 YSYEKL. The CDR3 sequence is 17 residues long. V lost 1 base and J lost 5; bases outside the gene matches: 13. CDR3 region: CASSQGTVQGRSTEAFF. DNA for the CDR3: TGCGCCAGCAGCCAAGGAACCGTACAGGGGAGATCGACTGAAGCTTTCTTT.